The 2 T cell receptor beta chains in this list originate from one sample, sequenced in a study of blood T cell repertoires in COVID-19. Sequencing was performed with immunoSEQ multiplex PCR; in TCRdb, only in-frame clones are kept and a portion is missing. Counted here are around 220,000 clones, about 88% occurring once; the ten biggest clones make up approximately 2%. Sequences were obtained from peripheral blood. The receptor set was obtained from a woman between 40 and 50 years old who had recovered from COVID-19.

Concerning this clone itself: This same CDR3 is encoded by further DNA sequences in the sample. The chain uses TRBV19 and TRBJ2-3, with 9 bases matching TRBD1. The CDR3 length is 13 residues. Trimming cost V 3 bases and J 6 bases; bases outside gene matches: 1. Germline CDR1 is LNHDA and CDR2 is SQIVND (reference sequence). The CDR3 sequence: CASSIDRGDTQYF. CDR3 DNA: TGTGCCAGTAGTATCGACAGGGGGGATACGCAGTATTTT.

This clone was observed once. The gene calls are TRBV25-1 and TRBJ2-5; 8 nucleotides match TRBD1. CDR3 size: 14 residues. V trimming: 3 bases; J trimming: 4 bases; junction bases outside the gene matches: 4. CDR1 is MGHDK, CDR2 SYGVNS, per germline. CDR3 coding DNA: TGTGCCAGCAGTGAGCAGGGGGCGAGAGAGACCCAGTACTTC. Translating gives CASSEQGARETQYF.